What follows are 21 T cell receptor beta chains derived from one specimen sequenced in a study of blood T cells in healthy people across ages. A second PCR, run for roughly 6 to 11 cycles, used a sample-barcoded 5' primer plus a J-beta primer mix. TCRdb re-analysed the 5' RACE reads in MiXCR, keeping a single row per CDR3 protein. The sample includes about 570,000 distinct CDR3 sequences, 27% of them seen just once. Source material: blood. The receptor set was obtained from a woman in her 70s in good health.

Only a few counts were recorded for this clonotype. This rearrangement joins TRBV2 to TRBJ1-1, with D uncertain. CDR3 length: 13 residues. Germline values: CDR1 SNHLY, CDR2 FYNNEI. The V end lost 6 bases, the J end lost 5 bases, and 13 bases lay between the germline ends. The CDR3 here is CASRKEGRTEAFF. The CDR3 nucleotides are TGTGCCAGCAGGAAGGAGGGTCGAACTGAAGCTTTCTTT.

The chain uses TRBV12-3 or TRBV12-4 and TRBJ2-3; TRBD2 matches 8 bases. The CDR3 loop spans 15 amino acids. V lost 1 base, J lost 2 bases, and 2 bases stayed unmatched. The CDR3 here is CASSLGSGATDTQYF. DNA of the CDR3: TGTGCCAGCAGTTTAGGTAGCGGGGCCACAGATACGCAGTATTTT.

This rearrangement joins TRBV7-9 to TRBJ2-6; D not resolved. Germline V lookup: CDR1 SEHNR, CDR2 FQNEAQ (reference sequence). The V end was cut by 4 bases, the J end by 1 base, with 11 bases between. The CDR3 is 16 residues long. The CDR3 region is CASSYMRDSGANVLTF. For the CDR3, the DNA is TGTGCCAGCAGCTATATGCGAGATTCTGGGGCCAACGTCCTGACTTTC.

The rearrangement uses TRBV12-3 or TRBV12-4 and TRBJ1-2, with D possibly TRBD1 on 5 matching bases. V was clipped by 6 bases and J by 5 bases, with 19 bases between them. The CDR3 consists of 15 residues. CDR3 in DNA: TGTGCCAGCAGCCCCGGGGCCCTCGACGGATATGGCTACACCTTC. Translating gives CASSPGALDGYGYTF.

The chain joins TRBV24-1 to TRBJ1-2, with D tentatively TRBD1 (5 bases). Trimming took off 4 bases at V and 4 bases at J, with 12 bases between the two ends. The CDR3 spans 14 residues. Germline V gene data show CDR1 as KGHDR and CDR2 as SFDVKD. The DNA of the CDR3 is TGTGCCACCAGTGACAGGGATTGGGGCTATGGCTACACCTTC. This encodes CATSDRDWGYGYTF.

The chain joins TRBV5-1 to TRBJ2-4; 12 nucleotides agree with TRBD1. Trimming cost V 4 bases and J 9 bases; bases outside gene matches: 5. The CDR3 length is 14 residues. In germline, CDR1 is SGHRS, CDR2 YFSETQ. The CDR3 sequence: CASSTGQGASIQYF. CDR3 nucleotide sequence: TGCGCCAGCAGCACGGGACAGGGGGCCAGCATTCAGTACTTC.

There are a few counts of this clonotype. The chain recombines TRBV7-6 with TRBJ2-5; 9 nucleotides match TRBD2. With V trimmed by 6 bases and J by 2 bases, 10 bases remained unmatched. Germline CDR1 SGHVS, CDR2 FNYEAQ. This CDR3 spans 16 amino acids. In nucleotides, the CDR3 is TGTGCCAGCAGAGCCGCGGCGGGGGGGTTGCAAGAGACCCAGTACTTC. Translated, it gives CASRAAAGGLQETQYF.

This rearrangement joins TRBV4-1 to TRBJ2-1; possible D gene TRBD1, 6 bases. There are 13 residues in the CDR3. Trimming shortened V by 8 bases and J by 0 bases, and 8 bases separated the two germline ends. Germline V gene sequence: CDR1 MGHRA, CDR2 YSYEKL. The CDR3 sequence is CASGQSSYNEQFF. The CDR3 DNA reads TGCGCCAGCGGACAGAGCTCCTACAATGAGCAGTTCTTC.

The rearrangement links TRBV20-1 to TRBJ2-5; D is perhaps TRBD1 or TRBD2 (5 bases each). With 4 bases removed from V and 2 bases from J, the gap between germline ends came to 11 bases. The CDR3 length is 13 residues. Germline lookup yields CDR1 DFQATT and CDR2 SNEGSKA (reference sequence). The CDR3 here is CSAIGTGQETQYF. As DNA, the CDR3 is TGCAGTGCTATAGGGACGGGGCAAGAGACCCAGTACTTC.

The CDR3 reads CASSSQGQGASEGYTF. The CDR3 DNA is TGTGCCAGCAGCTCACAGGGACAGGGGGCCTCAGAGGGCTACACCTTC. The chain has TRBV7-9 and TRBJ1-2, with TRBD1 matching 12 bases. Germline V gene lookup returns CDR1 SEHNR and CDR2 FQNEAQ (reference sequence). V lost 4 bases to trimming and J lost 8 bases; unmatched junction nucleotides: 11. CDR3 length: 16 residues. Supplemented by reference TRBV7-9 and TRBJ1-2, the full variable domain reads DTGVSQNPRHKITKRGQNVTFRCDPISEHNRLYWYRQTLGQGPEFLTYFQNEAQLEKSRLLSDRFSAERPKGSFSTLEIQRTEQGDSAMYLCASSSQGQGASEGYTFGSGTRLTVV.

The chain recombines TRBV6-1 with TRBJ2-3; D remains ambiguous. Trimming took 6 bases from V and 3 from J, leaving 19 bases between them. CDR1 and CDR2 from the germline V gene are MNHNS and SASEGT. The CDR3 spans 16 residues. Written as DNA, the CDR3 is TGTGCCAGCAGCGCCTTGGCACCACACGAGACAGATACGCAGTATTTT. Its translation is CASSALAPHETDTQYF.

On this clonotype: One end of the junction fails to match germline, which may point to a read error. The V gene is TRBV20-1, the J gene TRBJ1-1, with D unresolved. CDR3 size: 11 residues. Per the germline V gene, CDR1 is DFQATT and CDR2 is SNEGSKA (reference sequence). This CDR3 reads CGATRTSRAFF. The CDR3 bases are TGCGGTGCTACTAGGACCTCTAGGGCTTTCTTT.

Only a few counts were recorded for this clonotype. V gene TRBV9 combines with J gene TRBJ1-1, with D possibly matching TRBD1 (5 bases). V gave up 0 bases and J gave up 0 bases, with 12 bases separating them. CDR3 length: 16 residues. Looked up from germline, CDR1 is SGDLS and CDR2 is YYNGEE. This chain's CDR3 is CASSVAAGVMNTEAFF. Written as DNA, the CDR3 is TGTGCCAGCAGCGTAGCCGCGGGGGTTATGAACACTGAAGCTTTCTTT.

The CDR3 DNA sequence: TGTGCCAGCAGCGCTCGGGGTGCCGAGGATGGCTACACCTTC. This codes for CASSARGAEDGYTF. The chain couples TRBV9 to TRBJ1-2; D unresolved. Trimming removed 3 bases at V and 6 bases at J, with 15 bases between. Germline V gene data show CDR1 as SGDLS and CDR2 as YYNGEE. The CDR3 totals 14 residues.

In this sample, this clonotype turned up a few times. This chain connects TRBV2 to TRBJ2-3; 12 bases line up with TRBD1. V was clipped by 5 bases and J by 6 bases; unmatched bases: 12. CDR3 length: 17 residues. Looked up from germline, CDR1 is SNHLY and CDR2 is FYNNEI. Written as DNA, the CDR3 is TGTGCCAGCAGTCCGCTTCCGGGACAGGGGGCGTGGGATACGCAGTATTTT. Translated, it gives CASSPLPGQGAWDTQYF.

This clonotype was detected only a few times. J is TRBJ1-2 and V is TRBV12-3 or TRBV12-4, with D perhaps TRBD1 (6 bases). The CDR3 has 13 amino acids. Between the trimmed V and J ends, which lost 6 bases and 7 bases, there was a span of 15 bases. The CDR3 protein is CASRPGARSGYTF. As DNA, the CDR3 is TGTGCCAGCAGGCCGGGGGCGCGGAGTGGCTACACCTTC.

This clonotype was observed a few times. The V and J genes are TRBV27 and TRBJ1-2; no clear D gene. The ends were cut back, 5 bases at V and 1 base at J, with 17 bases in the middle. The CDR3 consists of 16 residues. Germline loops: CDR1 MNHEY, CDR2 SMNVEV (reference sequence). CDR3 nucleotides: TGTGCCAGCAGTCGAGCGGCACAAAGCTTTAACTATGGCTACACCTTC. Its translation is CASSRAAQSFNYGYTF.

This clonotype was detected a few times. The V gene is TRBV27, the J gene TRBJ2-7; 8 positions agree with TRBD1. Germline V lookup: CDR1 MNHEY, CDR2 SMNVEV (reference sequence). The CDR3 runs 13 residues. The V segment lost 3 bases and the J segment 5 bases; nucleotides outside the gene matches: 3. CDR3 protein: CASSFGQGHEQYF. The CDR3 DNA follows: TGTGCCAGCAGTTTTGGACAGGGCCACGAGCAGTACTTC.

The gene calls are TRBV4-3 and TRBJ2-1; possible D gene TRBD2, 6 bases. There are 17 residues in the CDR3. Germline V gene lookup returns CDR1 LGHNA and CDR2 YSLEER. V gave up 3 bases and J gave up 0 bases, with 15 bases separating them. The CDR3 DNA is TGCGCCAGCAGCCAGGCCCCGGTGACTAGCTCCTACAATGAGCAGTTCTTC. Amino acid sequence: CASSQAPVTSSYNEQFF.

The chain joins TRBV10-3 to TRBJ1-2; D is unresolved. Looked up from germline, CDR1 is ENHRY and CDR2 is SYGVKD. The CDR3 consists of 12 residues. Trimming took 4 bases from V and 8 from J, leaving 11 bases between them. The CDR3 DNA reads as TGTGCCATCAGTGGAGATGCCGCGGGCTACACCTTC. This translates into CAISGDAAGYTF.

The genes are TRBV29-1 and TRBJ1-4; no firm D call. The CDR3 sequence is 13 residues long. V was trimmed by 2 bases and J by 5 bases, leaving 9 bases between them. Germline CDR1 is SQVTM and CDR2 is ANQGSEA. CDR3 coding DNA: TGCAGCGTTGAAAATATAGGGAATGAAAAACTGTTTTTT. It yields the protein CSVENIGNEKLFF.